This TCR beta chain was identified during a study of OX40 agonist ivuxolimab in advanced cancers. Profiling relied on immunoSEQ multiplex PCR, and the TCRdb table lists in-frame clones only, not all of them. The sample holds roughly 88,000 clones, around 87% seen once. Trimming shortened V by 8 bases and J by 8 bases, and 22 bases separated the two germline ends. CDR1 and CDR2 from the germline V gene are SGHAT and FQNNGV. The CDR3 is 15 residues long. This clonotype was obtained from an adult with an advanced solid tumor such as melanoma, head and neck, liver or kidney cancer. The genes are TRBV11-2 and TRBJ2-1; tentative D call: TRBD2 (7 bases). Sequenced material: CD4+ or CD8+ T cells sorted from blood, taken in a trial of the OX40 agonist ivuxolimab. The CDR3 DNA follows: TGTGCCAGCCGCTCCCCGGGGGGCGGGAGCGATGAGCAGTTCTTC. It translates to CASRSPGGGSDEQFF.